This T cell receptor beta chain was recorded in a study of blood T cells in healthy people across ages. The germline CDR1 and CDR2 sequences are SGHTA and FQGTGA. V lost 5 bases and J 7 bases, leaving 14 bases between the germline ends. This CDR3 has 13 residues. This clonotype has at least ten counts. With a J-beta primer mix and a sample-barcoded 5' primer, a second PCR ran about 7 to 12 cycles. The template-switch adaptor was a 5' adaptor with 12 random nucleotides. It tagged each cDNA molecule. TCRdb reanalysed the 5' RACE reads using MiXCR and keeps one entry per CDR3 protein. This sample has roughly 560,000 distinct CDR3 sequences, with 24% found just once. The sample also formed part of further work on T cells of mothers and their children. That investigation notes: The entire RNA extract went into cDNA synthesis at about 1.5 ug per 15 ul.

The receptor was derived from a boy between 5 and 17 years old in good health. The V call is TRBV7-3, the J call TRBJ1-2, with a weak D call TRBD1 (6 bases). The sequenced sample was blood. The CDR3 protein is CASSPTGSGGYTF. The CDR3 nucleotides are TGTGCCAGCAGCCCTACAGGGTCGGGTGGCTACACCTTC.